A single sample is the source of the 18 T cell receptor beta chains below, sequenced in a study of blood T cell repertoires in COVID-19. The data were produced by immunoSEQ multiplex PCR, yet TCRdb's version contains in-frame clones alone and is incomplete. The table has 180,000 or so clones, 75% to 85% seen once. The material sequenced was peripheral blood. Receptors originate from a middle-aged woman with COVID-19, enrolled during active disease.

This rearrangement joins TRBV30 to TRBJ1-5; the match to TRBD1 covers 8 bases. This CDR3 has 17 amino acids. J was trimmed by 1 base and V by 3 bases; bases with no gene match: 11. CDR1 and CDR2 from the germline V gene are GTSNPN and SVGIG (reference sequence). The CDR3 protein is CAWSGPLDRVSNQPQHF. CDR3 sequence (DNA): TGTGCCTGGAGCGGTCCATTGGACAGGGTCAGCAATCAGCCCCAGCATTTT.

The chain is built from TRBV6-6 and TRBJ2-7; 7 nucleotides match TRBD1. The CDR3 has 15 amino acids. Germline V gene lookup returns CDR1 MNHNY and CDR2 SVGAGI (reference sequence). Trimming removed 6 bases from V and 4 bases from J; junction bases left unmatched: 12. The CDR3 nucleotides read TGTGCCAGCAGCTTCCGACAGGGATGGTCGTACGAGCAGTACGTC. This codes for CASSFRQGWSYEQYV.

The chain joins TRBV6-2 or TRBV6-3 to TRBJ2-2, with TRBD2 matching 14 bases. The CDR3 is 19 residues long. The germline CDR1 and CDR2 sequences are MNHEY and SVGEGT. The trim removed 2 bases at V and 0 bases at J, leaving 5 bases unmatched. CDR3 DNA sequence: TGTGCCAGCAGTTACGGGACTAGCGGGAGTAGGTCGAACACCGGGGAGCTGTTTTTT. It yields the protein CASSYGTSGSRSNTGELFF.

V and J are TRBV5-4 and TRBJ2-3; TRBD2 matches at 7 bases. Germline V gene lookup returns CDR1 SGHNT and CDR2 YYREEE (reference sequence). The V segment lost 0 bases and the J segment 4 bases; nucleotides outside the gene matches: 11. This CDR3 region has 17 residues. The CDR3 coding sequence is TGTGCCAGCAGCTTGGGAAGTGGCGGGAGTTTACCAGATACGCAGTATTTT. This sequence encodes CASSLGSGGSLPDTQYF.

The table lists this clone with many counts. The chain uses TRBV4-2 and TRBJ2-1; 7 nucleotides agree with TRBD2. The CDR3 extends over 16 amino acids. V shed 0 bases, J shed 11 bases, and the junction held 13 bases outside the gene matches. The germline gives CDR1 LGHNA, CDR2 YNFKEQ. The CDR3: CASSQDGSVWGTKQFF. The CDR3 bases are TGTGCCAGCAGCCAAGATGGGTCTGTCTGGGGGACTAAGCAGTTCTTC.

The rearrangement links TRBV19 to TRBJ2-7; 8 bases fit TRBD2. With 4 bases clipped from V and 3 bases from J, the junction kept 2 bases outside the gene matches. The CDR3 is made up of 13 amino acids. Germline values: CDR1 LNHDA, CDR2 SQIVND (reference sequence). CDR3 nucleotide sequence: TGTGCCAGTAGTACCGCGGGGGGCTACGAGCAGTACTTC. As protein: CASSTAGGYEQYF. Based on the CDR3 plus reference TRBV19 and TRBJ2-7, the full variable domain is DGGITQSPKYLFRKEGQNVTLSCEQNLNHDAMYWYRQDPGQGLRLIYYSQIVNDFQKGDIAEGYSVSREKKESFPLTVTSAQKNPTAFYLCASSTAGGYEQYFGPGTRLTVT.

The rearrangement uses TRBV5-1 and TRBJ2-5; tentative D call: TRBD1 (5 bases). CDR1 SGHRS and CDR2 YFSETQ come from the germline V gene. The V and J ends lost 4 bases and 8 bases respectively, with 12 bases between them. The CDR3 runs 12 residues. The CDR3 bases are TGCGCCAGCAGCCTGAATCAGGGCACCCAGTACTTC. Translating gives CASSLNQGTQYF.

CDR3 DNA sequence: TGTGCCAGCAGGCCCCCCGACAGGGGGGCGTCTGGCTACACCTTC. Its translation: CASRPPDRGASGYTF. This rearrangement joins TRBV7-2 to TRBJ1-2; 9 bases agree with TRBD1. This CDR3 is 15 amino acids long. With 6 bases clipped from V and 7 bases from J, the junction kept 12 bases outside the gene matches. CDR1 and CDR2 from the germline V gene are SGHTA and FQGNSA.

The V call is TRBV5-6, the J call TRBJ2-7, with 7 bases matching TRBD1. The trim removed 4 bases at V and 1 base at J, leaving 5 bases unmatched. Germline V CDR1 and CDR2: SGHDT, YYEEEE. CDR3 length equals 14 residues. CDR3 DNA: TGTGCCAGCAGCCCCTGGGACAGTTCCTACGAGCAGTACTTC. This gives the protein CASSPWDSSYEQYF.

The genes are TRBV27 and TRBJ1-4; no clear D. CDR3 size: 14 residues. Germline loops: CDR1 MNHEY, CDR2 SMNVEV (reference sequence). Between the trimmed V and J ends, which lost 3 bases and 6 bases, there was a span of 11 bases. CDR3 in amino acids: CASSFRQNYEKLFF. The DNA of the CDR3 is TGTGCCAGCAGTTTCAGGCAGAATTATGAAAAACTGTTTTTT.

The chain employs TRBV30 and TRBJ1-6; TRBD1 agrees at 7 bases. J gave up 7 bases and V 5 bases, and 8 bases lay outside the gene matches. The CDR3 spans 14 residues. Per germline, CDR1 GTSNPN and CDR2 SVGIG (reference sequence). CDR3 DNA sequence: TGTGCCTGGGGCTCCGGGACAGACAATTCACCCCTCCACTTT. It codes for CAWGSGTDNSPLHF. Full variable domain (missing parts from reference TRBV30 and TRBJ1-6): SQTIHQWPATLVQPVGSPLSLECTVEGTSNPNLYWYRQAAGRGLQLLFYSVGIGQISSEVPQNLSASRPQDRQFILSSKKLLLSDSGFYLCAWGSGTDNSPLHFGNGTRLTVT.

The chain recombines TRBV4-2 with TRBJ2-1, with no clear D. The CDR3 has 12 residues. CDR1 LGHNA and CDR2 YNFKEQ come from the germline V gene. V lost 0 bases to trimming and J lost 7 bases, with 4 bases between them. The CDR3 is CASSQDSNEQFF. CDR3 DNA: TGTGCCAGCAGCCAAGATTCAAATGAGCAGTTCTTC.

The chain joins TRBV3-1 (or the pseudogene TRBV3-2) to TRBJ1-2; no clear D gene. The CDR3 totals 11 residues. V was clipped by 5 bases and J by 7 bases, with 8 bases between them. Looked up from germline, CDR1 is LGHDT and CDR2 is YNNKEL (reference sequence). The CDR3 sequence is CASSSASGYTF. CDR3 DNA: TGTGCCAGCAGCTCCGCCAGTGGCTACACCTTC.

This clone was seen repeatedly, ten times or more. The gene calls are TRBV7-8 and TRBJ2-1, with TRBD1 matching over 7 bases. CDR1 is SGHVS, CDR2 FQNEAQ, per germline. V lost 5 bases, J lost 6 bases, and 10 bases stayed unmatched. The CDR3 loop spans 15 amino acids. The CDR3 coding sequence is TGTGCCAGCAGCCCCTCGGGACAGAGTCTCAATGAGCAGTTCTTC. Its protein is CASSPSGQSLNEQFF. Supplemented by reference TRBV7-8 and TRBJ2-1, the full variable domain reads GAGVSQSPRYKVAKRGQDVALRCDPISGHVSLFWYQQALGQGPEFLTYFQNEAQLDKSGLPSDRFFAERPEGSVSTLKIQRTQQEDSAVYLCASSPSGQSLNEQFFGPGTRLTVL.

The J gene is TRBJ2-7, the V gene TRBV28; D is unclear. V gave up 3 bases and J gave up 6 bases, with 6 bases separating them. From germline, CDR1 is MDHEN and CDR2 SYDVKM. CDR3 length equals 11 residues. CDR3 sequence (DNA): TGTGCCAGCAGTTTTTCGGGCGAGCAGTACTTC. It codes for CASSFSGEQYF.

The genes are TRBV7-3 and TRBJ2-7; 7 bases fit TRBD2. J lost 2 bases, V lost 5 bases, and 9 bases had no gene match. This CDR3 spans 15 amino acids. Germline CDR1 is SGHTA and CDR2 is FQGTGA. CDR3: CASSISRDYPYEQYF. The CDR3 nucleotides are TGTGCCAGCAGCATAAGCCGGGACTACCCCTACGAGCAGTACTTC.

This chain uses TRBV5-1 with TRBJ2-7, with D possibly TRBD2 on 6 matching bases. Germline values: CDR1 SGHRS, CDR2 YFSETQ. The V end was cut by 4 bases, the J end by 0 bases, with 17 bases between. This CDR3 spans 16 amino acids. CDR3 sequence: CASSRGGTESSYEQYF. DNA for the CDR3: TGCGCCAGCAGCCGGGGAGGCACCGAATCCTCCTACGAGCAGTACTTC. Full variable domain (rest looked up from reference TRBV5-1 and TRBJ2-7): KAGVTQTPRYLIKTRGQQVTLSCSPISGHRSVSWYQQTPGQGLQFLFEYFSETQRNKGNFPGRFSGRQFSNSRSEMNVSTLELGDSALYLCASSRGGTESSYEQYFGPGTRLTVT.

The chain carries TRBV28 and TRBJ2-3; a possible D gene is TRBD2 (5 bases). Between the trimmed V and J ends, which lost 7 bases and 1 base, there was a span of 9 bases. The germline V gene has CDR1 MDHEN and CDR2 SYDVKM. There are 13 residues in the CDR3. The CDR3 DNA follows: TGTGCCAGCACGCGGGCCGGCACAGATACGCAGTATTTT. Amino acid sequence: CASTRAGTDTQYF.